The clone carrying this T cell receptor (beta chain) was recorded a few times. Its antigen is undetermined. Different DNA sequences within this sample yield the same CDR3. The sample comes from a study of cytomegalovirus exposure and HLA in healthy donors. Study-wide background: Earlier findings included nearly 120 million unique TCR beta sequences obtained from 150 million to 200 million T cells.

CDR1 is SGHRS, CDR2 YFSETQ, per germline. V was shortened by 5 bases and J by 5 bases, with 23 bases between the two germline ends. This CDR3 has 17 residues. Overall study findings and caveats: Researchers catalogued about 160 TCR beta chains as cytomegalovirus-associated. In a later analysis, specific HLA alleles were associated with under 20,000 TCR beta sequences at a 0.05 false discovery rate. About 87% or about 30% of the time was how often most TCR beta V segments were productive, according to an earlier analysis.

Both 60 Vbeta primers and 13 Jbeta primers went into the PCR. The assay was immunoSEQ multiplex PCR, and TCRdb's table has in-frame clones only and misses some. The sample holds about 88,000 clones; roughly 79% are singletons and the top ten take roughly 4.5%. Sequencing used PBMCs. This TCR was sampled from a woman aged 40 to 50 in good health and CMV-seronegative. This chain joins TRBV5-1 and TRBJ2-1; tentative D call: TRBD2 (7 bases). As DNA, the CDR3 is TGCGCCAGCAGTCAAGGGGGGGCGTCCCGGTATCACAATGAGCAGTTCTTC. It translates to CASSQGGASRYHNEQFF.